This T cell receptor (beta chain) appears in the sequencing data of a study of cytomegalovirus exposure and HLA in healthy donors. The germline V gene encodes CDR1 GTSNPN and CDR2 SVGIG (reference sequence). CDR3 length: 14 residues. Trimming removed 0 bases at V and 4 bases at J, with 9 bases between. General study points: Whilst most TCR sequences proved rare, a subset of public TCRs occurred across many donors. Previous analysis showed most TCR beta V segments were productive about 87% or about 30% of the time.

To note about this clone: As yet, its antigen is unknown. Distinct nucleotide sequences in the sample also encode this CDR3.

60 Vbeta and 13 Jbeta primers were used in PCR. The repertoire was sequenced with immunoSEQ multiplex PCR; TCRdb's copy has only in-frame clones and lacks some. The table lists 150,000 to 200,000 clones, roughly 13% of them singletons, with over 6.5% in the top ten. The chain employs TRBV30 and TRBJ2-2; D unclear. The sequenced material came from PBMCs. This clonotype originated in a man between 45 and 60 years old in good health and CMV-seropositive. The CDR3 DNA is TGTGCCTGGAGTGTAAGCCCGTTCACCGGGGAGCTGTTTTTT. It encodes CAWSVSPFTGELFF.